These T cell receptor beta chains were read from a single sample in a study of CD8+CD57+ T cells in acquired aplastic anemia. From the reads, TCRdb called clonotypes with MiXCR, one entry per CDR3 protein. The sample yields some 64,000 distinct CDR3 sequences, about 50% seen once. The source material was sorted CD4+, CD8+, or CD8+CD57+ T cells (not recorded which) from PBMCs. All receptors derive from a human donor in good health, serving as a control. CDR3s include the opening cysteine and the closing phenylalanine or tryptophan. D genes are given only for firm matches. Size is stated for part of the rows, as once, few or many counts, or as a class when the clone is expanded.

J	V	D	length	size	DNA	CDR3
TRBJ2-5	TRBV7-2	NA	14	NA	TGTGCCAGCAGCTCCGTCCAGTCTCAAGAGACCCAGTACTTC	CASSSVQSQETQYF
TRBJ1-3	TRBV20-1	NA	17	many	TGCAGTGCTAGAGATAAGAGGGACGGGGCTACTGGAAACACCATATATTTT	CSARDKRDGATGNTIYF
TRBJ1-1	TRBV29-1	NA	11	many	TGCAGCGTTGTCGAGCCAGGACTAGCTTTCTTT	CSVVEPGLAFF
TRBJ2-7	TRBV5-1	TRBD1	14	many	TGCGCCAGCAGCCTCGACAGGGACACATACAGGCAGTACTTC	CASSLDRDTYRQYF
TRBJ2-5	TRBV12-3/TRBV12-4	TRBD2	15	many	TGTGCCAGCAGTTTAGGGGGACTAGCGCAAGAGACCCAGTACTTC	CASSLGGLAQETQYF
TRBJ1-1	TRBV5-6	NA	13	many	TGTGCCAGCAGCCTGCTGGCAGGACGGGGAGCTTTCTTT	CASSLLAGRGAFF
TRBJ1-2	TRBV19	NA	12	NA	TGTGCCAGTAGTAGGGACAACTATGGCTACACCTTC	CASSRDNYGYTF
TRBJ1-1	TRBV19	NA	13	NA	TGTGCCAGTAGCCCCCAGGTGAGGACTGAAGCTTTCTTT	CASSPQVRTEAFF
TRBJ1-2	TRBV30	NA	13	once	TGTGCCTGGAGTGGGGCCCCGTCTTATGGCTACACCTTC	CAWSGAPSYGYTF
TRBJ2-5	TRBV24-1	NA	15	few	TGTGCCACCAGTGCGTCCAGGGGTGCCGAAGAGACCCAGTACTTC	CATSASRGAEETQYF
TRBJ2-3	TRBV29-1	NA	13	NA	TGCAGCGTTGCGGGACACAGCATGGATACGCAGTATTTT	CSVAGHSMDTQYF
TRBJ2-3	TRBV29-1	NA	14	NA	TGCAGCGTTGAATCTCTAACTAGCACAGATACGCAGTATTTT	CSVESLTSTDTQYF
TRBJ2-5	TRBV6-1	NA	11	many	TGTGCCAGCAGTGATCAAGAGACCCAGTACTTC	CASSDQETQYF
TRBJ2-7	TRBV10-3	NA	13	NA	TGTGCCATCAGTGAGGGACAGTTCTACGAGCAGTACTTC	CAISEGQFYEQYF
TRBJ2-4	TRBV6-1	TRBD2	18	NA	TGTGCCAGCAGTGAAGGAACTAGCGGGAGGGTGTCCAAAAACATTCAGTACTTC	CASSEGTSGRVSKNIQYF
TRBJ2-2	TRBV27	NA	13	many	TGTGCCAGCAGTTTAGAGGTGACCGGGGAGCTGTTTTTT	CASSLEVTGELFF
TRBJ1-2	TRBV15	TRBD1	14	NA	TGTGCCACCAGCGGTTCAGGGGGAACCTATGGCTACACCTTC	CATSGSGGTYGYTF
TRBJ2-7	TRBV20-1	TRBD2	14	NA	TGCAGTGCCCCGGGACTAGCGGAGAACTACGAGCAGTACTTC	CSAPGLAENYEQYF
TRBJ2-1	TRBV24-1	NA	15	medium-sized	TGTGCCATCGAAGGCTCAGCAAGCTCCTACAATGAGCAGTTCTTC	CAIEGSASSYNEQFF
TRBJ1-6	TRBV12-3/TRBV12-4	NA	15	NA	TGTGCCAGCAGTTTATGGATTGTCGGGCCATCACCCCTCCACTTT	CASSLWIVGPSPLHF
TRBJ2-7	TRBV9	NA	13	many	TGTGCCAGCAGCGTAGGGCAGTTCTACGAGCAGTACTTC	CASSVGQFYEQYF
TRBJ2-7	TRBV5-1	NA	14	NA	TGCGCCAGCAGCTTTATGGGAGACCACTACGAGCAGTACTTC	CASSFMGDHYEQYF
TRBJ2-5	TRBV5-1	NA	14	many	TGCGCCAGCAGCTTGGGGCGGAACCAAGAGACCCAGTACTTC	CASSLGRNQETQYF
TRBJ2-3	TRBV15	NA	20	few	TGTGCCACCAGCAGAGATGGGCGGCTGGCAGACCCCCAGGGCACAGATACGCAGTATTTT	CATSRDGRLADPQGTDTQYF
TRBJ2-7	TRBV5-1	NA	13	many	TGCGCCAGCAGCCCACAGGAAAGGGACGAGCAGTACTTC	CASSPQERDEQYF
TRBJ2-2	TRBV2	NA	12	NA	TGTGCCAGCAAGGACAGCACCGGGGAGCTGTTTTTT	CASKDSTGELFF
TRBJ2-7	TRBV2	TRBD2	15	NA	TGTGCCAGCAGTGTAAGCAGACTAGCGGGGCACGAGCAGTACTTC	CASSVSRLAGHEQYF
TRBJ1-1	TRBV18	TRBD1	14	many	TGTGCCAGCTCGTCAGGGGGCCGGAACACTGAAGCTTTCTTT	CASSSGGRNTEAFF
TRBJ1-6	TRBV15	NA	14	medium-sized	TGTGCCACCAGCCCGAGGAAGAATAATTCACCCCTCCACTTT	CATSPRKNNSPLHF
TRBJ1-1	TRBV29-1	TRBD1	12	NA	TGCAGCGCGACAGGGGTGAACACTGAAGCTTTCTTT	CSATGVNTEAFF
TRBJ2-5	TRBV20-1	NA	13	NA	TGCAGTGCTGGTGACAACGCTCAAGAGACCCAGTACTTC	CSAGDNAQETQYF
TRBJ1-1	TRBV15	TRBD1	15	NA	TGTGCCACCAGCAGAGCCGGGACAGAATTTGATGAAGCTTTCTTT	CATSRAGTEFDEAFF
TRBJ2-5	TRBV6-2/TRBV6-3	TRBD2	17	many	TGTGCCAGCAGCCCCCCGGGACTAGCGGGAGGCGGAAAGACCCAGTACTTC	CASSPPGLAGGGKTQYF
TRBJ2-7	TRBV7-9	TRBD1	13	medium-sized	TGTGCCAGCAGCCTCGACAGGGTGAGCGAGCAGTACTTC	CASSLDRVSEQYF
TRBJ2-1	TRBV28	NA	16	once	TGTGCCAGCAGTCTCCCGGACAGTGTGCGTTACAATGAGCAGTTCTTC	CASSLPDSVRYNEQFF
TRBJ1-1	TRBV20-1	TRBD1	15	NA	TGCAGTCCTAGCCGGGACAGTCGACTGAACACTGAAGCTTTCTTT	CSPSRDSRLNTEAFF
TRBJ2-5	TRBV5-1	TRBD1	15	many	TGCGCCAGTTGCTTAAGGACAGGCGGTAAAGAGACCCAGTACTTC	CASCLRTGGKETQYF
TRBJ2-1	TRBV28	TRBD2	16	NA	TGTGCCAGCAGTTTCGATAGTAGCGGGAGTGACAATGAGCAGTTCTTC	CASSFDSSGSDNEQFF
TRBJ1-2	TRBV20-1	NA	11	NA	TGCAGTGCTAGTTCGAACTATGGCTACACCTTC	CSASSNYGYTF
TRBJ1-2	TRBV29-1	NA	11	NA	TGCAGCGTTGAAGAGCCGCTTGGCTACACCTTC	CSVEEPLGYTF
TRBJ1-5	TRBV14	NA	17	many	TGTGCCAGCAGCCAAGATTGGGCGGGCCGAGTCGATCAGCCCCAGCATTTT	CASSQDWAGRVDQPQHF
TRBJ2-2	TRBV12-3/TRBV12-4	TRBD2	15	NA	TGTGCCAGCAGCCCACGGGAGGGGGGCACCGGGGAGCTGTTTTTT	CASSPREGGTGELFF
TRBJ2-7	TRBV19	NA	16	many	TGTGCCAGTAGTATATCCGACAGGATAAGCGCCTACGAGCAGTACTTC	CASSISDRISAYEQYF
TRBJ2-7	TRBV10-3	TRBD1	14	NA	TGTGCCATCAGTGAGTCGACAGGGGTCTACGAGCAGTACTTC	CAISESTGVYEQYF
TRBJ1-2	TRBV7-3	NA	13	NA	TGTGCCAGCAGCTTTGACGGCTACTATGGCTACACCTTC	CASSFDGYYGYTF